This record covers a single T cell receptor beta chain. No antigen is known for it. An end of the junction differs from the germline gene, which may be a read error. This specimen belongs to a study of immune heterogeneity within non-small cell lung tumors. General study results and limits: Between one patient and another, high-frequency T-cell receptor beta clonotypes were largely distinct. Local tumor mutational burden, with an R of about 0.34, correlated moderately but significantly with local T-cell clonality. Dominant CDR3 beta clonotypes repeated across a patient's tumor loci, while different loci held unique high-frequency clones.

Bulk tumor genomic DNA, 600 ng per sample, was used as template. Doctors removed several biopsies from each primary tumor during surgery, keeping them far apart. Undergoing curative surgery were patients whose non-small cell lung cancer was untreated and newly diagnosed. The germline gives CDR1 LGHDT, CDR2 YNNKEL (reference sequence). This CDR3 has 11 amino acids. The TCR beta CDR3 region was amplified by multiplex PCR employing 32 V and 13 J primers. TCRdb re-called the multiplex PCR reads through MiXCR, storing one row per CDR3 protein. In the table there are under 7,000 distinct CDR3 sequences, less than 25% of which are singletons.

The source material was lung tumor tissue. This chain links TRBV3-1 with TRBJ2-7, with D perhaps matching TRBD2 (5 bases). The TCR was taken from a female donor with non-small cell lung cancer. CDR3 amino acids: CASSQGGPPHF. In DNA, the CDR3 is TGTGCCAGCAGCCAAGGCGGGCCCCCCCACTTC.